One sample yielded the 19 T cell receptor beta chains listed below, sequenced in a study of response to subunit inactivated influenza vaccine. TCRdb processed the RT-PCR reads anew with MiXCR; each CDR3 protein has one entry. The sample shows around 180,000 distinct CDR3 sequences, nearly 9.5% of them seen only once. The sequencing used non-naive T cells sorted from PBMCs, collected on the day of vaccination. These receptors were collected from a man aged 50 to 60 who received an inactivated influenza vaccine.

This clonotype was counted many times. The CDR3 DNA reads as TGCGCCAGCAGCTTTAATGGGGCCCACAATGAGCAGTTCTTC. Residues: CASSFNGAHNEQFF. The chain employs TRBV5-1 and TRBJ2-1; D perhaps matches TRBD1 (5 bases). CDR1 SGHRS and CDR2 YFSETQ come from the germline V gene. V lost 2 bases and J lost 5, with 11 bases in between. This CDR3 region has 14 residues.

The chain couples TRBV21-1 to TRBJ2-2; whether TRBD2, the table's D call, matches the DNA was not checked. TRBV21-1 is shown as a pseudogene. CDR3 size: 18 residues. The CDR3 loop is CASSKGFATSGSTGELFF. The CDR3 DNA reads TGTGCCAGCAGCAAAGGATTCGCGACTAGCGGGAGCACCGGGGAGCTGTTTTTT.

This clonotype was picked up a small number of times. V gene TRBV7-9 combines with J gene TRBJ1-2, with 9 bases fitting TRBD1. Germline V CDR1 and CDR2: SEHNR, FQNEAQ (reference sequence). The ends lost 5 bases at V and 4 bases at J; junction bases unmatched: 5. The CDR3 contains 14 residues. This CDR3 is CASSRGQGSYGYTF. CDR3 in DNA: TGTGCCAGCAGCCGGGGACAGGGATCCTATGGCTACACCTTC.

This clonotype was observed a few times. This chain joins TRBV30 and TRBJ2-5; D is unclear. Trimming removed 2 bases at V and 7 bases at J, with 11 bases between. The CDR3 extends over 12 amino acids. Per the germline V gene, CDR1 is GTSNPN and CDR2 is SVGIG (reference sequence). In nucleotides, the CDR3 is TGTGCCTGGAGTCCCCCCCCGTTGACCCAGTACTTC. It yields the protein CAWSPPPLTQYF.

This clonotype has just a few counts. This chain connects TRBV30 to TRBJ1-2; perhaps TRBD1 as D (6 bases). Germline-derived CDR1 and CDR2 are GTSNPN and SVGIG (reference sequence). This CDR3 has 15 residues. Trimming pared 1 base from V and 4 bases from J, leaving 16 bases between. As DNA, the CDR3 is TGTGCCTGGAGTGCCGGACAGTCTTCCGTCTATGGCTACACCTTC. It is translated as CAWSAGQSSVYGYTF.

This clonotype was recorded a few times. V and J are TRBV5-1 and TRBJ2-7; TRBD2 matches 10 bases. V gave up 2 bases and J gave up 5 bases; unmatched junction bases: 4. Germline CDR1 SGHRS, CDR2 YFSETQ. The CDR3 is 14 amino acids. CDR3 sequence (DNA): TGCGCCAGCAGCTTCGAGCGGGGGGGCGACGAGCAGTACTTC. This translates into CASSFERGGDEQYF.

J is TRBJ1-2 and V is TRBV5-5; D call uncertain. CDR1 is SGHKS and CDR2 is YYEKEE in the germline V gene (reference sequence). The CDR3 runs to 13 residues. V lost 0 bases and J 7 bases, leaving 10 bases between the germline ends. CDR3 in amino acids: CASSLVIHGGYTF. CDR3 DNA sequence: TGTGCCAGCAGCTTGGTCATCCATGGTGGCTACACCTTC.

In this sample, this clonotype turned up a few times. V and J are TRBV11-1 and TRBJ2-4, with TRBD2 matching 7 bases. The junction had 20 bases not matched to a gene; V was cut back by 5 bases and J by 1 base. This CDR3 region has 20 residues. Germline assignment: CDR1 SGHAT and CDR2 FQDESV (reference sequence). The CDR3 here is CASSRLPIGAGSSAKNIQYF. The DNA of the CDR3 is TGTGCCAGCAGCCGCTTGCCGATAGGAGCGGGAAGTTCTGCCAAAAACATTCAGTACTTC. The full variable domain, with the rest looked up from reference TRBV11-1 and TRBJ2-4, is EAEVAQSPRYKITEKSQAVAFWCDPISGHATLYWYRQILGQGPELLVQFQDESVVDDSQLPKDRFSAERLKGVDSTLKIQPAELGDSAMYLCASSRLPIGAGSSAKNIQYFGAGTRLSVL.

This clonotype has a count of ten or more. The CDR3 here is CASSPRSGPPQHF. Here the CDR3 DNA reads TGTGCCAGCAGCCCAAGATCTGGGCCGCCCCAGCATTTT. The rearrangement links TRBV3-1 to TRBJ1-5, with D unclear. V lost 4 bases and J lost 9, with 13 bases in between. This CDR3 has 13 residues. Per germline, CDR1 LGHDT and CDR2 YNNKEL (reference sequence).

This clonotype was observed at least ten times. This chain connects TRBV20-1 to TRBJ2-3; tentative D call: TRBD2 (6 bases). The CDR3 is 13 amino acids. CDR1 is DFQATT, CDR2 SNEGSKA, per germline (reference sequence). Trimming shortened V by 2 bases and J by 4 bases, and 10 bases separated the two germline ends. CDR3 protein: CSARIGSPDTQYF. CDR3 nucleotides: TGCAGTGCTAGAATCGGGAGCCCAGATACGCAGTATTTT.

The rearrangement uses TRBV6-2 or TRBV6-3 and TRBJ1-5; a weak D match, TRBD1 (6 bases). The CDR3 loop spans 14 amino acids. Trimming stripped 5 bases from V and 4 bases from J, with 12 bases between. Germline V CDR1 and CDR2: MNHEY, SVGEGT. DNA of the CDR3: TGTGCCAGCAGTCTTGGACAGACTAATCAGCCCCAGCATTTT. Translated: CASSLGQTNQPQHF.

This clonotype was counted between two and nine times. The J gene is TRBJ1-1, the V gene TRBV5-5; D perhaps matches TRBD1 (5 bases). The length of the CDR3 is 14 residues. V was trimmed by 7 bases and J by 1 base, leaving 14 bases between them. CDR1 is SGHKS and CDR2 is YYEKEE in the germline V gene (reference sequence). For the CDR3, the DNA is TGTGCCAGCCTTTATACCACAGGGAACACTGAAGCTTTCTTT. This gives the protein CASLYTTGNTEAFF.

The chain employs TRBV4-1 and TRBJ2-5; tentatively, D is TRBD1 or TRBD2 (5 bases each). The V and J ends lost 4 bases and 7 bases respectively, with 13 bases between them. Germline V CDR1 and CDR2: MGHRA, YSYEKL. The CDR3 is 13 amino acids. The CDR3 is CASSRGPEGTQYF. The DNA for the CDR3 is TGCGCCAGCAGCCGGGGACCCGAGGGGACCCAGTACTTC.

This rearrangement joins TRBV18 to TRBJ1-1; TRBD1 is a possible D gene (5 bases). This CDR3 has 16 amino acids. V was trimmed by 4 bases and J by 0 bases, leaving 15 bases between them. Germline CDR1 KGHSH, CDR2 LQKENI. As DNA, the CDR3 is TGTGCCAGCTCACTACAAAGTCGACAGCTGAACACTGAAGCTTTCTTT. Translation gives CASSLQSRQLNTEAFF.

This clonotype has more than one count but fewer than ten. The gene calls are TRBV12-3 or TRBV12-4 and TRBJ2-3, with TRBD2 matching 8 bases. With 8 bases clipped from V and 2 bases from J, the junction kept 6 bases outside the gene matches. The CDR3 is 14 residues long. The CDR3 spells CASVAGQTTDTQYF. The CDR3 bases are TGTGCCAGCGTAGCGGGACAAACCACAGATACGCAGTATTTT.

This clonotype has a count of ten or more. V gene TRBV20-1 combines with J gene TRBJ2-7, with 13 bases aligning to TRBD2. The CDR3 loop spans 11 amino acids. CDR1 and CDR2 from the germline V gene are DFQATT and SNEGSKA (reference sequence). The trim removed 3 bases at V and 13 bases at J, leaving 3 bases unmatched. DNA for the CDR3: TGCAGTGCTAGGACTAGCGGGAGGCTCTACTTC. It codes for CSARTSGRLYF.

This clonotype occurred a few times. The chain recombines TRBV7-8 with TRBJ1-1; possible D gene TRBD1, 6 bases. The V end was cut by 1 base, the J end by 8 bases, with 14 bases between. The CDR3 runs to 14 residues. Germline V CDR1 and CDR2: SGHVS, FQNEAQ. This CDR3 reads CASSLGPSDREAFF. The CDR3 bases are TGTGCCAGCAGCTTAGGTCCTAGCGACAGGGAAGCTTTCTTT.

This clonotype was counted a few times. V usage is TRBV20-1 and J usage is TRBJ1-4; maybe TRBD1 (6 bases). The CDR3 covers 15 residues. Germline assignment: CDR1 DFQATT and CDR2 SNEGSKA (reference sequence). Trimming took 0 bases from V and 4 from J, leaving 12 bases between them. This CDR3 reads CSARDPGGGNEKLFF. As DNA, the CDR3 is TGCAGTGCTAGAGATCCCGGGGGCGGTAATGAAAAACTGTTTTTT.

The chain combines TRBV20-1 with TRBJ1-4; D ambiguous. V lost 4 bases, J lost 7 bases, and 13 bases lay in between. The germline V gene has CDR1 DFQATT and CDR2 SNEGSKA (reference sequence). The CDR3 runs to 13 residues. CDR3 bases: TGCAGTGCTACTTTCGGGCGAAGTGAAAAACTGTTTTTT. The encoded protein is CSATFGRSEKLFF.